Listed here is a single T cell receptor beta chain. Its cognate antigen is unknown. The sample is drawn from a study of somatic mutations in cytotoxic T cells in rheumatoid arthritis. Study processing details: Some patient CD8+ clones were larger than 1%, and these rarely matched published virus-specific TCRB sequences. The method was immunoSEQ multiplex PCR; TCRdb's version includes in-frame clones alone and lacks a portion of them. The DNA was the basis for D and trimming; V, J and clone size are from that table. The sample consists of some 15,000 clones, approximately 75% of them appearing once. Study observations and caveats: Nothing was done to adjust for multiple comparisons when TRBV07 showed up slightly less in rheumatoid arthritis patients. No antigen targets were known for the expanded CD8+ clones.

Germline V lookup: CDR1 SEHNR, CDR2 FQNEAQ (reference sequence). Trimming removed 4 bases from V and 2 bases from J, with 17 bases in between. This CDR3 has 17 amino acids. Sequenced: CD8+ T cells sorted from blood. The TCR was taken from an adult with rheumatoid arthritis. The V and J genes are TRBV7-9 and TRBJ1-4; D unclear. The CDR3 reads CASSSIEKGGTNEKLFF. The CDR3 DNA sequence: TGTGCCAGCAGCTCGATCGAGAAGGGCGGCACTAATGAAAAACTGTTTTTT.